Presented here are 24 T cell receptor beta chains from one specimen sequenced in a study of shared clonotypes between healthy human individuals. Sequencing was performed with immunoSEQ multiplex PCR; in TCRdb, only in-frame clones are kept and a portion is missing. The sample lists some 580,000 clones, roughly 97% occurring once. The sample was naive CD4+ T cells sorted from blood. Stated subset: CD45RA+ positively selected. These receptor sequences come from a woman younger than 45 in good health.

V is TRBV4-2 and J is TRBJ1-5, with D tentatively TRBD1 (5 bases). V was pared by 4 bases and J by 10 bases, with 17 bases between. This CDR3 region has 14 residues. Germline CDR1 and CDR2: LGHNA and YNFKEQ. The CDR3 nucleotides are TGTGCCAGCAGCCGAACCGGGACTGCCAGCCCCCAGCATTTT. It translates to CASSRTGTASPQHF.

The chain uses TRBV7-3 and TRBJ2-1, with 10 positions matching TRBD2. Germline CDR1 SGHTA, CDR2 FQGTGA. The CDR3 is made up of 16 amino acids. Trimming removed 0 bases from V and 8 bases from J; junction bases left unmatched: 7. The chain's CDR3 is CASSLTRTSGHHEQFF. The CDR3 DNA sequence: TGTGCCAGCAGCTTAACGCGGACTAGCGGACACCATGAGCAGTTCTTC.

In DNA, the CDR3 is TGCGCCAGCAGCTCCTCCCCCGTGCCGAGTGAGCAGTTCTTC. Protein sequence: CASSSSPVPSEQFF. The chain employs TRBV5-1 and TRBJ2-1; the D is unclear. V was pared by 3 bases and J by 9 bases, with 16 bases between. Germline assignment: CDR1 SGHRS and CDR2 YFSETQ. The CDR3 runs 14 residues.

J is TRBJ2-7 and V is TRBV4-1; 9 bases match TRBD1. Trimming cost V 4 bases and J 5 bases; bases outside gene matches: 6. Germline assignment: CDR1 MGHRA and CDR2 YSYEKL. The CDR3 is made up of 14 amino acids. The CDR3 DNA is TGCGCCAGCAGCCGTACCGGGACAGGGAACGAGCAGTACTTC. Its translation: CASSRTGTGNEQYF.

The chain uses TRBV5-1 and TRBJ2-1, with 10 bases lining up with TRBD2. CDR1 is SGHRS, CDR2 YFSETQ, per germline. This CDR3 has 18 residues. V was pared by 0 bases and J by 4 bases, with 10 bases of the junction left unmatched. The DNA of the CDR3 is TGCGCCAGCAGCTTGGTTCCGCTAGCGGGAGCGGGATACAATGAGCAGTTCTTC. This encodes CASSLVPLAGAGYNEQFF.

V and J are TRBV28 and TRBJ2-7; 10 bases agree with TRBD2. Looked up from germline, CDR1 is MDHEN and CDR2 is SYDVKM. The CDR3 contains 15 residues. After removal of 5 bases from V and 3 bases from J, the junction contained 7 bases not matched to a gene. The CDR3 nucleotides are TGTGCCAGCAGTACTCTAGCGGGAGTTATCTACGAGCAGTACTTC. Residues: CASSTLAGVIYEQYF.

The chain joins TRBV28 to TRBJ2-7; the D gene is possibly TRBD1 (6 bases). Trimming pared 1 base from V and 0 bases from J, leaving 13 bases between. Germline lookup yields CDR1 MDHEN and CDR2 SYDVKM. The CDR3 has 16 amino acids. The CDR3 loop is CASSLFGRGPSYEQYF. In DNA, the CDR3 is TGTGCCAGCAGTTTATTCGGCAGGGGCCCCTCCTACGAGCAGTACTTC.

This chain's CDR3 is CAKKDNYYGYTF. The CDR3 DNA is TGTGCCAAGAAGGACAACTACTATGGCTACACCTTC. This rearrangement joins TRBV27 to TRBJ1-2; maybe TRBD1 (5 bases). Germline V gives CDR1 MNHEY, CDR2 SMNVEV (reference sequence). The CDR3 has 12 residues. The ends were cut back, 10 bases at V and 3 bases at J, with 12 bases in the middle.

The rearrangement uses TRBV29-1 and TRBJ2-2; D gene unclear. The CDR3 extends over 13 amino acids. Germline V gene lookup returns CDR1 SQVTM and CDR2 ANQGSEA. The V end lost 4 bases, the J end lost 0 bases, and 6 bases lay between the germline ends. The CDR3 DNA reads TGCAGCGTTGCGGTAGCGAACACCGGGGAGCTGTTTTTT. Translated: CSVAVANTGELFF.

In its sample, this clone was seen once. Other nucleotide sequences from this sample produce the same CDR3. The genes are TRBV10-3 and TRBJ2-3, with 7 bases aligning to TRBD2. The V segment lost 2 bases and the J segment 0 bases; nucleotides outside the gene matches: 2. Germline CDR1 and CDR2: ENHRY and SYGVKD. The CDR3 length is 15 residues. The CDR3 nucleotides are TGTGCCATCAGTGAGGGGGGGGTTAGCACAGATACGCAGTATTTT. The encoded protein is CAISEGGVSTDTQYF.

The chain links TRBV29-1 to TRBJ1-2; perhaps TRBD1 as D (6 bases). CDR1 is SQVTM and CDR2 is ANQGSEA in the germline V gene. Trimming removed 3 bases from V and 7 bases from J, with 12 bases in between. The CDR3 has 12 amino acids. The CDR3 protein is CSVDTGRGGYTF. DNA for the CDR3: TGCAGCGTTGACACAGGGAGGGGTGGCTACACCTTC.

This chain uses TRBV20-1 with TRBJ2-5; D possibly matches TRBD1 or TRBD2 (6 bases each). This CDR3 is 11 amino acids long. In germline, CDR1 is DFQATT, CDR2 SNEGSKA (reference sequence). V lost 4 bases and J 5 bases, leaving 8 bases between the germline ends. In nucleotides, the CDR3 is TGCAGTGCTATAGGGGGGGAGACCCAGTACTTC. This encodes CSAIGGETQYF.

The chain employs TRBV6-5 and TRBJ2-7; possibly TRBD2 for D (6 bases). Germline CDR1 MNHEY, CDR2 SVGAGI. Trimming took 7 bases from V and 3 from J, leaving 16 bases between them. The CDR3 sequence is 14 residues long. In nucleotides, the CDR3 is TGTGCCAGCATGGTTGCTTCGGGAGACTACGAGCAGTACTTC. The encoded protein is CASMVASGDYEQYF.

The gene calls are TRBV7-2 and TRBJ2-3, with 7 bases identical to TRBD2. The junction had 10 bases not matched to a gene; V was cut back by 5 bases and J by 11 bases. The CDR3 has 13 residues. Per the germline V gene, CDR1 is SGHTA and CDR2 is FQGNSA. The CDR3 loop reads CASSPLAGGMQYF. The CDR3 nucleotides are TGTGCCAGCAGCCCATTAGCCGGGGGGATGCAGTATTTT.

This sequence joins TRBV6-6 and TRBJ2-7; no reliable D call. Germline assignment: CDR1 MNHNY and CDR2 SVGAGI (reference sequence). Trimming shortened V by 2 bases and J by 0 bases, and 8 bases separated the two germline ends. There are 14 residues in the CDR3. The CDR3 reads CASSYHQSSYEQYF. CDR3 coding DNA: TGTGCCAGCAGTTACCACCAGAGCTCCTACGAGCAGTACTTC.

The V call is TRBV29-1, the J call TRBJ1-1; perhaps TRBD1 as D (6 bases). V dropped 3 bases and J dropped 7 bases, with 15 bases sitting between them. Per the germline V gene, CDR1 is SQVTM and CDR2 is ANQGSEA. The CDR3 sequence is 13 residues long. CDR3 region: CSVDKQGGGEAFF. In DNA form, the CDR3 reads TGCAGCGTTGATAAACAGGGAGGGGGTGAAGCTTTCTTT.

The chain has TRBV28 and TRBJ1-5; perhaps TRBD1 as D (6 bases). Trimming cost V 8 bases and J 2 bases, with 13 bases left between them. The CDR3 extends over 14 amino acids. Per the germline V gene, CDR1 is MDHEN and CDR2 is SYDVKM. CDR3 DNA: TGTGCCAGCTGGGGGGGCTTGGGCAATCAGCCCCAGCATTTT. Protein: CASWGGLGNQPQHF.

V usage is TRBV28 and J usage is TRBJ1-2; 9 nucleotides line up with TRBD1. From germline, CDR1 is MDHEN and CDR2 SYDVKM. The CDR3 spans 14 residues. V shed 6 bases and J 7 bases; nucleotides not matched to a gene: 9. The CDR3 loop reads CASRFGTGLFGYTF. The CDR3 nucleotides are TGTGCCAGCAGGTTCGGGACAGGGTTGTTTGGCTACACCTTC.

The chain uses TRBV28 and TRBJ1-5; the match to TRBD1 covers 10 bases. J was trimmed by 5 bases and V by 4 bases; bases with no gene match: 8. This CDR3 region has 16 residues. Germline CDR1 MDHEN, CDR2 SYDVKM. As DNA, the CDR3 is TGTGCCAGCAGTTCGCCTAGACAGGGGGCCTATCAGCCCCAGCATTTT. Translating it yields CASSSPRQGAYQPQHF.

This chain uses TRBV30 with TRBJ1-6, with a tentative D call TRBD1 (5 bases). This CDR3 contains 19 residues. Germline loops: CDR1 GTSNPN, CDR2 SVGIG (reference sequence). V lost 0 bases and J 5 bases, leaving 23 bases between the germline ends. The DNA for the CDR3 is TGTGCCTGGAGTGTACGTAACAAATTTCGGGGGATAGATAATTCACCCCTCCACTTT. Protein sequence: CAWSVRNKFRGIDNSPLHF.

This sequence joins TRBV30 and TRBJ1-2; TRBD1 is a possible D gene (5 bases). This CDR3 comprises 12 residues. Per germline, CDR1 GTSNPN and CDR2 SVGIG (reference sequence). The germline V and J ends were trimmed by 1 base and 7 bases, with 10 bases remaining between them. The DNA of the CDR3 is TGTGCCTGGAGTGGGGACTCAGGTGGCTACACCTTC. It is translated as CAWSGDSGGYTF.

The chain recombines TRBV5-4 with TRBJ1-2; TRBD1 agrees at 8 bases. The CDR3 spans 13 residues. V was pared by 2 bases and J by 6 bases, with 3 bases of the junction left unmatched. CDR1 SGHNT and CDR2 YYREEE come from the germline V gene (reference sequence). The CDR3 bases are TGTGCCAGCAGCTTTGGACAGGGTGATGGCTACACCTTC. Amino acids: CASSFGQGDGYTF.

This chain uses TRBV19 with TRBJ2-2, with D maybe TRBD2 (6 bases). V was shortened by 1 base and J by 4 bases, with 10 bases between the two germline ends. The CDR3 consists of 15 residues. The germline V gene has CDR1 LNHDA and CDR2 SQIVND (reference sequence). CDR3 in DNA: TGTGCCAGTAGTATAGGACTAGGAGGCACCGGGGAGCTGTTTTTT. It translates to CASSIGLGGTGELFF.

This sequence joins TRBV28 and TRBJ2-5; D is unresolved. The CDR3 is 11 residues long. Looked up from germline, CDR1 is MDHEN and CDR2 is SYDVKM. Trimming left V 2 bases short and J 11 bases short, with 9 bases between. As DNA, the CDR3 is TGTGCCAGCAGTTTACAGAGTGAGCAGTACTTC. It encodes CASSLQSEQYF.